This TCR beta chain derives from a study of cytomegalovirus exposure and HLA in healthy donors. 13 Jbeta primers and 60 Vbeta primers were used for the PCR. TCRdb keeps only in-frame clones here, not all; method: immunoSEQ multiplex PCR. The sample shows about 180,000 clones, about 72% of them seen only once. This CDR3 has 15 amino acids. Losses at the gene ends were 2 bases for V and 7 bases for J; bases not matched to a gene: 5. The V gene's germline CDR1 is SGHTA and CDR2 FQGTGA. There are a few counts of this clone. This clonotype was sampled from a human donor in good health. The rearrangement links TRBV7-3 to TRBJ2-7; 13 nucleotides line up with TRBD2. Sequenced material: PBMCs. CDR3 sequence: CASSLGPGLAGEQYF. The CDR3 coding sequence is TGTGCCAGCAGCTTAGGACCGGGACTAGCGGGGGAGCAGTACTTC. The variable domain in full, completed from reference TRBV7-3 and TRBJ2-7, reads GAGVSQTPSNKVTEKGKYVELRCDPISGHTALYWYRQSLGQGPEFLIYFQGTGAADDSGLPNDRFFAVRPEGSVSTLKIQRTERGDSAVYLCASSLGPGLAGEQYFGPGTRLTVT.